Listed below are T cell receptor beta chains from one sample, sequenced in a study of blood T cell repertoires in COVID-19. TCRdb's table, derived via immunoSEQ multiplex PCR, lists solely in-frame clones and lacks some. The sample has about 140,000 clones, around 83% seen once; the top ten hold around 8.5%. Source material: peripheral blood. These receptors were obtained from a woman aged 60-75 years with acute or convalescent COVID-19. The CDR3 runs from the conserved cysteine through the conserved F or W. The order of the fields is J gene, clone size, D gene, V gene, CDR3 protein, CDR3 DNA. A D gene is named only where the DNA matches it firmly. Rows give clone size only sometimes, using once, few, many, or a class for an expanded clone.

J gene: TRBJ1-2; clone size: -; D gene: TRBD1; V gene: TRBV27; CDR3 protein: CASSSGTGAGGYTF; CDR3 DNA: TGTGCCAGCAGTTCCGGGACAGGGGCCGGTGGCTACACCTTC
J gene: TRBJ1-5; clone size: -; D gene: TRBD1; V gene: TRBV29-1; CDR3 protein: CSVELGQGGNQPQHF; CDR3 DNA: TGCAGCGTTGAACTCGGACAGGGGGGCAATCAGCCCCAGCATTTT
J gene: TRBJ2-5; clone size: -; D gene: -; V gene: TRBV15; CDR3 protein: CATSAGFQETQYF; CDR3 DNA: TGTGCCACCAGTGCGGGGTTCCAAGAGACCCAGTACTTC
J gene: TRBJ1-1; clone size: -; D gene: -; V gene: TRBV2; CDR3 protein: CASSEAAGVREAFF; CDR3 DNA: TGTGCCAGCAGTGAAGCAGCGGGGGTTAGAGAAGCTTTCTTT
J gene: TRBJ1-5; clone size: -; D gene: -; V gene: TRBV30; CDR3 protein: CAWSGRDYHSNQPQHF; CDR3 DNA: TGTGCCTGGAGTGGGAGGGACTACCATAGCAATCAGCCCCAGCATTTT
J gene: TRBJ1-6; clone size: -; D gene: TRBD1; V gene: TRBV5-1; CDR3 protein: CASSLDGRGQGSPLHF; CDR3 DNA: TGCGCCAGCAGCTTGGATGGCAGGGGGCAAGGTTCACCCCTCCACTTT
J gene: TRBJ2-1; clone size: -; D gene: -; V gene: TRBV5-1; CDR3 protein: CASSSRTVAVYNEQFF; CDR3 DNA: TGCGCCAGCAGCTCACGGACAGTAGCAGTCTACAATGAGCAGTTCTTC
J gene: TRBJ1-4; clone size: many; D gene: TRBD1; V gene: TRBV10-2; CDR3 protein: CASGQGRGTTNEKLFF; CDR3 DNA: TGCGCCAGCGGACAGGGGCGCGGTACAACTAATGAAAAACTGTTTTTT
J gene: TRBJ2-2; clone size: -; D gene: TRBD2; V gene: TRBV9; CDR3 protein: CASSVDGRGGASTGELFF; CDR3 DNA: TGTGCCAGCAGCGTAGACGGTCGCGGGGGGGCCTCCACCGGGGAGCTGTTTTTT
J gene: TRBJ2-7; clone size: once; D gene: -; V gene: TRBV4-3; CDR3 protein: CASSPRGGAGEQYF; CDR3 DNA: TGCGCCAGCAGTCCAAGGGGGGGGGCCGGCGAGCAGTACTTC
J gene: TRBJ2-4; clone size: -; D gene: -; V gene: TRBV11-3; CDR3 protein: CASSPMGAVGAKNIQYF; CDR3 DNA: TGTGCCAGCAGCCCCATGGGGGCTGTGGGGGCCAAAAACATTCAGTACTTC
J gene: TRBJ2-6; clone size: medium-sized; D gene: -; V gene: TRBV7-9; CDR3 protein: CASSLDRSGANVLTF; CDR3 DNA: TGTGCCAGCAGCTTAGACAGGTCTGGGGCCAACGTCCTGACTTTC
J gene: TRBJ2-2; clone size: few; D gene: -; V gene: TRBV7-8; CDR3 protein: CASSLGQNTGELFF; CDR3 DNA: TGTGCCAGCAGCTTGGGACAGAACACCGGGGAGCTGTTTTTT
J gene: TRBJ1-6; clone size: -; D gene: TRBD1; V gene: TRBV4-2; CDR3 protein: CASSQGGTARNPLHF; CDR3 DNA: TGTGCCAGCAGCCAAGGGGGGACAGCGCGAAATCCCCTCCACTTT
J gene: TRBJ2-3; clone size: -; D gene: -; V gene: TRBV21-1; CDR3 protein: CASSKGGYPDTQYF; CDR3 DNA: TGTGCCAGCAGCAAGGGAGGCTATCCCGATACGCAGTATTTT
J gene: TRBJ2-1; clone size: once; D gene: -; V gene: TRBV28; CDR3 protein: CASSLASGGMKQFF; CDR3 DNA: TGTGCCAGCAGTCTTGCGTCCGGGGGAATGAAACAGTTCTTC
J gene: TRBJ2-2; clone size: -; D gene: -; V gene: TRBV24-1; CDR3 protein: CATSDIPSTGELFF; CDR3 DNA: TGTGCCACCAGCGATATCCCGTCCACCGGGGAGCTGTTTTTT
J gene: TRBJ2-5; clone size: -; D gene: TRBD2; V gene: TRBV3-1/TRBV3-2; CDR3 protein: CASSRGGLSQETQYF; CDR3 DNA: TGTGCCAGCAGCCGGGGAGGGTTGTCACAAGAGACCCAGTACTTC
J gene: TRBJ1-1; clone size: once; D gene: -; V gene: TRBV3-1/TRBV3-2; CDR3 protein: CASSPPRVNTEAFF; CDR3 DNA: TGTGCCAGCAGCCCCCCCAGGGTTAACACTGAAGCTTTCTTT
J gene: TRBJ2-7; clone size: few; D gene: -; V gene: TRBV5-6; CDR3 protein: CASSFPRAYEQYF; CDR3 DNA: TGTGCCAGCAGCTTCCCCAGGGCCTACGAGCAGTACTTC
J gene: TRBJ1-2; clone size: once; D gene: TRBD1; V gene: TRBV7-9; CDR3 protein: CASSLSDRGRGYTF; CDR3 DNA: TGTGCCAGCAGCTTATCGGACAGGGGAAGAGGCTACACCTTC
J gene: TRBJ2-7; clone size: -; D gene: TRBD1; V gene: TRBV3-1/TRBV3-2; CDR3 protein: CASSPIDRGDEQYF; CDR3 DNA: TGTGCCAGCAGCCCGATAGACAGGGGAGACGAGCAGTACTTC
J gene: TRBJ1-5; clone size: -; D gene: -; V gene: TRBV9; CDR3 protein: CASSVVTAAGNQPQHF; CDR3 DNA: TGTGCCAGCAGCGTAGTCACGGCGGCGGGCAATCAGCCCCAGCATTTT
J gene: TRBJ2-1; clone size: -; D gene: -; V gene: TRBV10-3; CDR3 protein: CAISDSPGGNEQFF; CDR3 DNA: TGTGCCATCAGCGACAGTCCCGGGGGCAATGAGCAGTTCTTC
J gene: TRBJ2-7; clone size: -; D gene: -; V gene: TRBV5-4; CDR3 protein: CASSITGRELYEQYF; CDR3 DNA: TGTGCCAGCAGTATAACAGGGAGGGAGCTCTACGAGCAGTACTTC
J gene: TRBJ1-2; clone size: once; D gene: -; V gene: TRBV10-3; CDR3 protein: CAIRPGGGGYTF; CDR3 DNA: TGTGCCATCAGGCCGGGGGGAGGTGGCTACACCTTC
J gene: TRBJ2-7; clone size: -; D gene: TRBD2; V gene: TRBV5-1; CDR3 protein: CASSLRTSGSTVF; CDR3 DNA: TGCGCCAGCAGCCTCAGGACTAGCGGGTCCACCGTTTTC
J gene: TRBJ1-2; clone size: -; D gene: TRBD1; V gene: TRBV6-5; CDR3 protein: CASSSRDRGERGYTF; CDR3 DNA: TGTGCCAGCAGTTCCCGGGACAGGGGAGAACGGGGCTACACCTTC
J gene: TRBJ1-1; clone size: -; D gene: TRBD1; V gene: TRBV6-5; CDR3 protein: CASSRRTGVTEAFF; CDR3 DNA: TGTGCCAGCAGTAGAAGGACAGGGGTCACTGAAGCTTTCTTT
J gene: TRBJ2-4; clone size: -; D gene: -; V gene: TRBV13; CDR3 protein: CASSLVQGLAKNIQYF; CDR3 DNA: TGTGCCAGCAGCTTAGTGCAGGGGCTAGCCAAAAACATTCAGTACTTC
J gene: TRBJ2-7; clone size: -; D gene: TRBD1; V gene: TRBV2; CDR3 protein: CASSDRDRVPDEQYF; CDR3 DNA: TGTGCCAGCAGTGACCGGGACAGGGTGCCGGACGAGCAGTACTTC
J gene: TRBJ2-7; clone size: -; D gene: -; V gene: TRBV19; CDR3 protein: CASRRDYEQYF; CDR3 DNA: TGTGCCAGTAGGAGGGACTACGAGCAGTACTTC
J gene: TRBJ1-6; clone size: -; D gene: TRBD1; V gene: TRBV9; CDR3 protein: CASSQTGGTYNSPLHF; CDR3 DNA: TGTGCCAGCAGCCAGACAGGGGGAACCTATAATTCACCCCTCCACTTT
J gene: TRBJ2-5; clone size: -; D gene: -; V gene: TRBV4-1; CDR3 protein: CASSQGTGVGETQYF; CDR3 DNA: TGCGCCAGCAGCCAAGGGACCGGGGTCGGAGAGACCCAGTACTTC
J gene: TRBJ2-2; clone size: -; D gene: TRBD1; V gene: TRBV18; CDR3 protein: CASSPWDRGELFF; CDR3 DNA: TGTGCCAGCTCACCATGGGACAGAGGGGAGCTGTTTTTT
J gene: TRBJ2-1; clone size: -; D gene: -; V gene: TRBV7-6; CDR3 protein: CASSLGPGEQFF; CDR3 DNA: TGTGCCAGCAGCTTAGGTCCGGGTGAGCAGTTCTTC
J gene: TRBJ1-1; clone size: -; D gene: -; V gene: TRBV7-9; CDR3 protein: CASSYQGPTEAFF; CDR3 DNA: TGTGCCAGCAGCTACCAGGGGCCCACTGAAGCTTTCTTT
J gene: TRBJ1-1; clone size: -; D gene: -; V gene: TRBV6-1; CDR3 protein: CASSEQGLANTEAFF; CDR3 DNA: TGTGCCAGCAGTGAACAGGGGTTAGCGAACACTGAAGCTTTCTTT
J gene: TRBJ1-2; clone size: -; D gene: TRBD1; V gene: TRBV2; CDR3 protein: CASSNDRGYGYTF; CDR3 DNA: TGTGCCAGCAGTAACGACAGGGGTTATGGCTACACCTTC
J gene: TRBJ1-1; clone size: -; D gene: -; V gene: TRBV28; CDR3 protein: CASSLTTQNTEAFF; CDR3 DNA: TGTGCCAGCAGTTTAACAACACAGAACACTGAAGCTTTCTTT
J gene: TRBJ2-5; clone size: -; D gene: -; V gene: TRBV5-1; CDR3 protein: CASSSQGNWETQYF; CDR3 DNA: TGCGCCAGCAGCTCACAGGGTAATTGGGAGACCCAGTACTTC
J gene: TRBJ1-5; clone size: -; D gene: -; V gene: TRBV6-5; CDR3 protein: CASLPRQRLNQPQHF; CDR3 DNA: TGTGCCAGCCTTCCCCGACAGAGGCTCAATCAGCCCCAGCATTTT
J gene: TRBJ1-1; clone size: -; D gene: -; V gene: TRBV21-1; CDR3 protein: CASSSSERRVDTEAFF; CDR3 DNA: TGTGCCAGCAGCAGCTCAGAGCGCAGGGTGGACACTGAAGCTTTCTTT
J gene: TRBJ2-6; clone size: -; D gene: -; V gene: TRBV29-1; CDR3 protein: CSVEGGTFPGANVLTF; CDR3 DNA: TGCAGCGTTGAAGGTGGGACATTCCCTGGGGCCAACGTCCTGACTTTC
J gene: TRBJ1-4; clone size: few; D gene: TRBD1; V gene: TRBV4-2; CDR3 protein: CASSVRQGPVGVGEKLFF; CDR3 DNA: TGTGCCAGCAGCGTCAGACAGGGTCCTGTGGGGGTGGGTGAAAAACTGTTTTTT
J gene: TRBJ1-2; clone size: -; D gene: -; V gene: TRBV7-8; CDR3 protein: CASSLNRLNYGYTF; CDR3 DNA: TGTGCCAGCAGCTTAAACAGGTTAAACTATGGCTACACCTTC
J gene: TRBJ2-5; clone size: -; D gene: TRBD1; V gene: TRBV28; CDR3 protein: CASSQGTGAQETQYF; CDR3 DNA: TGTGCCAGCAGTCAGGGGACAGGAGCCCAAGAGACCCAGTACTTC
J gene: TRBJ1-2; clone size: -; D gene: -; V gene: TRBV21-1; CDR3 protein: CASTQRGSTNYGYTF; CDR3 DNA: TGTGCCAGCACCCAAAGGGGCAGTACTAACTATGGCTACACCTTC
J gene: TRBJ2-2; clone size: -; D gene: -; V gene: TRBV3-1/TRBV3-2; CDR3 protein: CASSFVLNTGELFF; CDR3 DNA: TGTGCCAGCAGCTTTGTCCTGAACACCGGGGAGCTGTTTTTT
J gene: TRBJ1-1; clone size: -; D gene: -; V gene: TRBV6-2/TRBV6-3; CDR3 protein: CASSLRGGDGVADEAFF; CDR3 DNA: TGTGCCAGCAGCCTCAGAGGGGGGGATGGAGTTGCCGATGAAGCTTTCTTT
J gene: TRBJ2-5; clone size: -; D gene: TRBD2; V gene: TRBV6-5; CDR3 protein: CASPRAGEETQYF; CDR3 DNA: TGTGCCAGCCCCCGAGCGGGAGAAGAGACCCAGTACTTC